This T cell receptor (beta chain) appears in the sequencing data of a study of blood T cell repertoires in COVID-19. Study summary: Researchers got acute and convalescent COVID-19 samples from the United States, Italy and Spain. T cells, B-cell-depleted T cells, or PBMCs supplied cDNA or gDNA.

The CDR3 has 15 residues. Germline V gene data show CDR1 as SGHRS and CDR2 as YFSETQ. V shed 1 base and J shed 4 bases, with 13 bases lying between them. As handled by the study authors: Researchers report that nucleated cell counts were estimated from reference gene primer amplification. Measured with immunoSEQ multiplex PCR; TCRdb has only the in-frame clones, and not every one. That table is the source of V, J and clone size, and D and trimming were worked out from the DNA. The repertoire holds about 240,000 clones, with around four fifths as singletons. The sample consisted of peripheral blood. This receptor was identified in a man younger than 45 who had recovered from COVID-19. The chain is built from TRBV5-1 and TRBJ2-3, with D possibly matching TRBD1 (5 bases). The CDR3 sequence: CASSLTSDSADTQYF. CDR3 coding DNA: TGCGCCAGCAGCTTGACGTCCGACAGTGCAGATACGCAGTATTTT.